This is a list of T cell receptor beta chains from one sample in a study of graft-versus-host responses after intestinal transplantation. Using immunoSEQ multiplex PCR, the repertoire was profiled, and TCRdb retains in-frame clones only, with some absent. Here the sample spans 45,000 to 55,000 clones, roughly nine tenths being singletons. This specimen consisted of PBMCs, obtained around 95 weeks after intestinal transplant. These receptors were obtained from a human patient who received an intestinal transplant, so some T cells may come from the graft donor. Each CDR3 is given with its conserved first and last residue. The D gene is left open where the match is weak. Size is stated for part of the rows, as once, few or many counts, or as a class when the clone is expanded.

j_call v_call d_call clone_size cdr3_nt cdr3_aa
TRBJ1-2 TRBV10-3 - - TGTGCCATCAGTGAGGGGGGGTCTAACTATGGCTACACCTTC CAISEGGSNYGYTF
TRBJ2-7 TRBV21-1 - - TGTGCCAGCAGCATCCCGGGGGGCCCCTTCTCCTACGAGCAGTACTTC CASSIPGGPFSYEQYF
TRBJ2-2 TRBV2 - - TGTGCCGGGGGGGACACCTGGGACACCGGGGAGCTGTTTTTT CAGGDTWDTGELFF
TRBJ2-5 TRBV11-3 - few TGTGCCAGCAGCTTAAATCCAGCAGGAGAGACCCAGTACTTC CASSLNPAGETQYF
TRBJ2-1 TRBV30 TRBD2 - TGTGCCTGGAGTGCGGGGAGCGGGGCTTACAATGAGCAGTTCTTC CAWSAGSGAYNEQFF
TRBJ2-1 TRBV5-4 TRBD2 - TGTGCCAGCAGCCCTACCGGGACTAGCATCAATGAGCAGTTCTTC CASSPTGTSINEQFF
TRBJ2-7 TRBV21-1 - - TGTGCCAGCCAGGACAGATCTTACTACGAGCAGTACTTC CASQDRSYYEQYF
TRBJ2-7 TRBV5-1 TRBD2 - TGCGCCAGCAGCCCGGGACTAGCCGAGCAGTACTTC CASSPGLAEQYF
TRBJ2-7 TRBV4-1 TRBD1 - TGCGCCAGCAGCTCCCTGGAGTTGACAGGGGATGGGGAGCAGTACTTC CASSSLELTGDGEQYF
TRBJ2-3 TRBV30 TRBD1 - TGTGCCTGGAGTGTCGTCTGGACAGGGTTGGCGACAGATACGCAGTATTTT CAWSVVWTGLATDTQYF
TRBJ2-1 TRBV6-5 TRBD1 - TGTGCCAGCAGTTTTAACAGGGGGAATGAGCAGTTCTTC CASSFNRGNEQFF
TRBJ1-5 TRBV5-6 - - TGTGCCAGCGGAAAACAGGGAGAGGGTCAGCCCCAGCATTTT CASGKQGEGQPQHF
TRBJ1-3 TRBV6-5 TRBD1 once TGTGCCAGCAGTTACTCGGGCGGGACAGCTGGAAACACCATATATTTT CASSYSGGTAGNTIYF
TRBJ2-3 TRBV18 TRBD2 - TGTGCCAGCTCACCACCCCGGGGACTAAGCACAGATACGCAGTATTTT CASSPPRGLSTDTQYF
TRBJ2-7 TRBV25-1 TRBD1 - TGTGCCAGCAGTCCTCGACAGGGGGCGGGGGAGCAGTACTTC CASSPRQGAGEQYF
TRBJ1-1 TRBV30 - - TGTGCCTGGAGTCGGCGCTTGGGCGCTGAAGCTTTCTTT CAWSRRLGAEAFF
TRBJ1-5 TRBV6-1 TRBD1 - TGTGCCAGCAGTGAACTGGGGACAGGATCCTCCGGTCAGCCCCAGCATTTT CASSELGTGSSGQPQHF
TRBJ1-1 TRBV18 - few TGTGCCAGCTCACTAGGACAGCAGAACACTGAAGCTTTCTTT CASSLGQQNTEAFF
TRBJ1-3 TRBV6-5 - - TGTGCCAGCAGTTACTCTCAGGTCGGATACACCATATATTTT CASSYSQVGYTIYF
TRBJ2-5 TRBV5-4 - - TGTGCCAGCAGCCCTCCGGAGAGTCAAGAGACCCAGTACTTC CASSPPESQETQYF
TRBJ1-6 TRBV6-5 - - TGTGCCAGCAGTTACTCCGGGTTTAGGTCACCCCTCCACTTT CASSYSGFRSPLHF
TRBJ2-1 TRBV5-4 TRBD1 - TGTGCCAGCAGCCTACAGGGGGCCTTCTACAATGAGCAGTTCTTC CASSLQGAFYNEQFF